Listed here are 2 T cell receptor beta chains from one sample, sequenced in a study of T cells after yellow fever vaccination. TCRdb reprocessed the 5' RACE reads with MiXCR, giving one entry per CDR3 protein. Of some 500,000 distinct CDR3 sequences in the sample, about 13% were seen once. The sequencing here drew on PBMCs, taken on the day of the yellow fever booster vaccination. These TCRs come from a man aged 25 to 40 who received the YFV17D yellow fever vaccine.

This clonotype came up a few times. The chain is built from TRBV6-6 and TRBJ1-2, with D perhaps TRBD1 (5 bases). V lost 6 bases, J lost 4 bases, and 12 bases lay in between. The CDR3 consists of 13 residues. CDR1 and CDR2 (germline): MNHNY, SVGAGI (reference sequence). The CDR3 sequence: CASRGRDVYGYTF. The CDR3 DNA is TGTGCCAGCAGGGGCAGGGATGTCTATGGCTACACCTTC.

This clonotype appeared once. The chain employs TRBV29-1 and TRBJ2-1, with 10 positions matching TRBD2. Germline CDR1 is SQVTM and CDR2 is ANQGSEA. The CDR3 covers 13 residues. The ends lost 8 bases at V and 8 bases at J; junction bases unmatched: 9. The DNA for the CDR3 is TGCAGCTTTAGGGGGACTAGCGCTGATGAGCAGTTCTTC. It encodes CSFRGTSADEQFF.